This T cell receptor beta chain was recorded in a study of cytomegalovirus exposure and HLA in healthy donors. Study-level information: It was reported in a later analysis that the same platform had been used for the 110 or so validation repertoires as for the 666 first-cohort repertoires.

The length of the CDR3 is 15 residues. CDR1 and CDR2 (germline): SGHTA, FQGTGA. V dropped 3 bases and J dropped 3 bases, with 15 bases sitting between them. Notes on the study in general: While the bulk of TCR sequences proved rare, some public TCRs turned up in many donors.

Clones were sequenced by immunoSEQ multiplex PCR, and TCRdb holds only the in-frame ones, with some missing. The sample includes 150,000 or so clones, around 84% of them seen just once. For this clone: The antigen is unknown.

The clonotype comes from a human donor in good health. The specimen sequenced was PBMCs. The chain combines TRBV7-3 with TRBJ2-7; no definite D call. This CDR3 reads CASSLTPLTLYEQYF. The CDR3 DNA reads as TGTGCCAGCAGCTTGACACCTCTTACACTCTACGAGCAGTACTTC.